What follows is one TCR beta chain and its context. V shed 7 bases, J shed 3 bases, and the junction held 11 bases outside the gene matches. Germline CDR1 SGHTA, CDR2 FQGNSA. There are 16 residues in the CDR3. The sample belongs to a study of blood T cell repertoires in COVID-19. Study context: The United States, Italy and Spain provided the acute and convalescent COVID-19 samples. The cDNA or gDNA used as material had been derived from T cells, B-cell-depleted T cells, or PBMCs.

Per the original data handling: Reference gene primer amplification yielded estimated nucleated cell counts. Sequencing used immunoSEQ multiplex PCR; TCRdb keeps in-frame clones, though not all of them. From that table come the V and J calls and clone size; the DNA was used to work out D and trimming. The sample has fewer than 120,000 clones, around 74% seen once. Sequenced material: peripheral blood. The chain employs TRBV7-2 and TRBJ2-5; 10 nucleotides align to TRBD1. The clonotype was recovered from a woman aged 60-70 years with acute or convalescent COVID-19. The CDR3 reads CASIETTGTGEETQYF. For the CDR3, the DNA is TGTGCCAGCATCGAGACTACCGGGACAGGGGAAGAGACCCAGTACTTC.